This T cell receptor beta chain was recorded in a study of T-cell reconstitution after alpha-beta-depleted transplantation in children. Unique molecular identifiers were used in preparing the TCRbeta library. TCRdb re-called the PCR reads through MiXCR, storing one row per CDR3 protein. The table includes about 130,000 distinct CDR3 sequences, about 9.5% detected once. Findings and limits, study-wide: The study reportedly traced alpha-beta T cells about two months after transplant to several hundred expanded graft clones.

A few counts support this clonotype. The antigen is unknown. Trimming pared 4 bases from V and 2 bases from J, leaving 9 bases between. The CDR3 loop spans 13 amino acids. This receptor was obtained from a girl less than two years old who had a stem cell transplant for combined immunodeficiency, so the T cells may come from the graft donor. The rearrangement uses TRBV12-3 or TRBV12-4 and TRBJ2-7; a possible D gene is TRBD1 (5 bases). Here the sequenced sample was PBMCs, mostly from graft donor cells, taken 180 days after TCRalphabeta/CD19-depleted stem cell transplant. The CDR3 DNA reads as TGTGCCAGCAGTTGGGCAGGGCCCTACGAGCAGTACTTC. Translated, it gives CASSWAGPYEQYF.